This TCR beta chain was identified during a study of T cell responses to AZD1222 COVID-19 vaccine. Both about-4-week and about-12-week second-dose recipients were combined. Sequencing used immunoSEQ multiplex PCR; TCRdb keeps in-frame clones, though not all of them. Among 150,000 to 250,000 clones listed, about 93% were seen once. In the case of this clone: Antigen: not known. Additional DNA sequences in this sample encode the identical CDR3.

Findings of the study overall: Baseline antibody screening turned up just a handful of seropositive AZD1222 recipients. The study found vaccine-associated CD4 TCRs spanning spike, dominant at 160-218 and 743-854.

Germline CDR1 and CDR2: SGHDN and FVKESK. The CDR3 has 13 amino acids. V dropped 1 base and J dropped 1 base, with 4 bases sitting between them. The chain links TRBV14 to TRBJ1-1; no firm D call. The receptor's source is an adult who received the AZD1222 COVID-19 vaccine. This specimen consisted of peripheral blood, obtained 28 days after the second AZD1222 dose. The DNA for the CDR3 is TGTGCCAGCAGCCAAGGCGGGAACACTGAAGCTTTCTTT. This gives the protein CASSQGGNTEAFF.